These 25 T cell receptor beta chains were all obtained from the same sample, sequenced in a study of T cells after yellow fever vaccination. TCRdb reprocessed the 5' RACE reads with MiXCR, giving one entry per CDR3 protein. The profile shows hundreds of thousands of distinct CDR3 sequences, approximately 12% of them singletons. This sample comprised PBMCs, obtained on the day of the yellow fever booster vaccination. These receptors all come from a man under 40 who received the YFV17D yellow fever vaccine.

The V gene is TRBV27, the J gene TRBJ2-1; D remains ambiguous. This CDR3 comprises 18 residues. V was pared by 5 bases and J by 0 bases, with 20 bases between. Germline V gene sequence: CDR1 MNHEY, CDR2 SMNVEV (reference sequence). The CDR3 region is CASSTQWSFTSSYNEQFF. CDR3 coding DNA: TGTGCCAGCAGTACCCAATGGAGCTTTACGAGCTCCTACAATGAGCAGTTCTTC.

The CDR3 coding sequence is TGTGCCAGCACCCTAGCGGGAAGCTCCTACAATGAGCAGTTCTTC. It specifies CASTLAGSSYNEQFF. The chain has TRBV7-2 and TRBJ2-1, with 9 bases lining up with TRBD2. The germline V gene encodes CDR1 SGHTA and CDR2 FQGNSA. There are 15 residues in the CDR3. V lost 7 bases and J lost 0; bases outside the gene matches: 4.

The gene calls are TRBV7-2 and TRBJ2-3, with 12 positions matching TRBD2. V gave up 5 bases and J gave up 4 bases; unmatched junction bases: 4. The CDR3 spans 15 residues. CDR1 and CDR2 (germline): SGHTA, FQGNSA. The chain's CDR3 is CASSRTSGEADTQYF. The CDR3 bases are TGTGCCAGCAGCAGGACTAGCGGGGAGGCAGATACGCAGTATTTT. Together with reference TRBV7-2 and TRBJ2-3, the CDR3 gives the full variable domain: GAGVSQSPSNKVTEKGKDVELRCDPISGHTALYWYRQSLGQGLEFLIYFQGNSAPDKSGLPSDRFSAERTGGSVSTLTIQRTQQEDSAVYLCASSRTSGEADTQYFGPGTRLTVL.

The chain employs TRBV28 and TRBJ2-3; D call uncertain. Germline V lookup: CDR1 MDHEN, CDR2 SYDVKM. The CDR3 contains 13 residues. V was cut by 5 bases and J by 10 bases, with 16 bases left in between. CDR3 region: CASSPPRGRAQYF. Here the CDR3 DNA reads TGTGCCAGCAGTCCCCCCCGAGGTCGAGCGCAGTATTTT.

This rearrangement joins TRBV14 to TRBJ2-1, with 8 bases matching TRBD2. Germline CDR1 and CDR2: SGHDN and FVKESK. V was pared by 0 bases and J by 3 bases, with 13 bases of the junction left unmatched. This CDR3 region has 19 residues. CDR3 residues: CASSQEQRVAGQSYNEQFF. The CDR3 coding sequence is TGTGCCAGCAGCCAAGAACAGAGGGTAGCGGGACAAAGCTACAATGAGCAGTTCTTC. Looking up the rest from reference TRBV14 and TRBJ2-1 gives the full variable domain: EAGVTQFPSHSVIEKGQTVTLRCDPISGHDNLYWYRRVMGKEIKFLLHFVKESKQDESGMPNNRFLAERTGGTYSTLKVQPAELEDSGVYFCASSQEQRVAGQSYNEQFFGPGTRLTVL.

CDR3: CASRPGLGSDTQYF. CDR3 bases: TGTGCCAGCAGGCCGGGACTAGGCAGCGATACGCAGTATTTT. The chain joins TRBV6-1 to TRBJ2-3; 8 bases align to TRBD2. The V and J ends lost 6 bases and 6 bases, in that order; junction bases with no gene match: 8. This CDR3 is built from 14 residues. Germline lookup yields CDR1 MNHNS and CDR2 SASEGT.

This clonotype was counted between two and nine times. The V gene is TRBV20-1, the J gene TRBJ1-2; D may be TRBD1 (5 bases). The CDR3 runs to 15 residues. Trimming stripped 1 base from V and 4 bases from J, with 16 bases between. From germline, CDR1 is DFQATT and CDR2 SNEGSKA (reference sequence). The CDR3 sequence is CSARGGSTLPYGYTF. The CDR3 DNA reads as TGCAGTGCTAGAGGGGGCAGCACCCTCCCCTATGGCTACACCTTC.

The chain carries TRBV20-1 and TRBJ2-7; TRBD2 matches 10 bases. J lost 7 bases, V lost 3 bases, and 6 bases had no gene match. This CDR3 region has 13 residues. Germline V gene data show CDR1 as DFQATT and CDR2 as SNEGSKA (reference sequence). The CDR3 reads CSARGLAGVEQYF. The CDR3 coding sequence is TGCAGTGCTAGGGGTCTAGCGGGAGTTGAGCAGTACTTC.

The chain links TRBV11-2 to TRBJ2-4, with D possibly TRBD1 on 7 matching bases. V lost 3 bases, J lost 0 bases, and 21 bases lay in between. The length of the CDR3 is 19 residues. CDR1 and CDR2 from the germline V gene are SGHAT and FQNNGV. The CDR3 bases are TGTGCCAGCAGCTTCTTACTAGGAGGGGACAGACTAGCCAAAAACATTCAGTACTTC. Translated: CASSFLLGGDRLAKNIQYF.

This clonotype was counted many times. The rearrangement uses TRBV12-3 or TRBV12-4 and TRBJ2-1; 8 bases fit TRBD1. CDR3 length: 15 residues. The junction had 5 bases not matched to a gene; V was cut back by 5 bases and J by 2 bases. CDR3 in amino acids: CASSAGGATYNEQFF. CDR3 nucleotide sequence: TGTGCCAGCAGTGCAGGGGGCGCAACCTACAATGAGCAGTTCTTC.

This clonotype came up many times. The chain couples TRBV23-1 to TRBJ1-1, with 9 bases aligning to TRBD1. TRBV23-1 is marked as an open reading frame, function uncertain. The CDR3 is 17 residues long. After removal of 3 bases from V and 1 base from J, the junction contained 9 bases not matched to a gene. The DNA of the CDR3 is TGCGCCAGCAGTCAGAGGGGGGACAGGGCCCCGAACACTGAAGCTTTCTTT. Its translation is CASSQRGDRAPNTEAFF.

This clonotype showed up just a few times. A junction boundary mismatches the germline segment, possibly from a read error. CDR3 region: CASSVADRGLVF. The CDR3 DNA sequence: TGTGCCAGCAGCGTAGCGGACAGGGGGCTTGTCTTC. The V gene is TRBV9, the J gene TRBJ2-5, with TRBD1 identical over 11 bases. CDR1 and CDR2 from the germline V gene are SGDLS and YYNGEE. This CDR3 spans 12 amino acids.

This chain uses TRBV11-2 with TRBJ2-1; D may correspond to TRBD1 or TRBD2 (5 bases each). The V and J ends lost 6 bases and 12 bases respectively, with 36 bases between them. Germline lookup yields CDR1 SGHAT and CDR2 FQNNGV. The CDR3 has 19 residues. The chain's CDR3 is CASRTRPRLYGTDGWAQFF. CDR3 DNA sequence: TGTGCCAGCAGAACTCGTCCCCGTCTCTACGGGACGGACGGTTGGGCGCAGTTCTTC.

The gene calls are TRBV18 and TRBJ2-1, with D possibly matching TRBD1 (6 bases). Between the trimmed V and J ends, which lost 0 bases and 8 bases, there was a span of 20 bases. Germline V lookup: CDR1 KGHSH, CDR2 LQKENI. The CDR3 has 17 amino acids. The CDR3 region is CASSPPRGSAGLDEQFF. As DNA, the CDR3 is TGTGCCAGCTCACCACCGAGGGGGAGCGCTGGTCTCGATGAGCAGTTCTTC.

The chain links TRBV19 to TRBJ2-3; D might be TRBD2 (5 bases). The V end was cut by 6 bases, the J end by 2 bases, with 15 bases between. The CDR3 consists of 15 residues. Per the germline V gene, CDR1 is LNHDA and CDR2 is SQIVND (reference sequence). The DNA for the CDR3 is TGTGCCAGTAGACTCTGGGCTAGCCCCACAGATACGCAGTATTTT. Its translation: CASRLWASPTDTQYF. The variable domain in full, with the rest retrieved from reference TRBV19 and TRBJ2-3, is DGGITQSPKYLFRKEGQNVTLSCEQNLNHDAMYWYRQDPGQGLRLIYYSQIVNDFQKGDIAEGYSVSREKKESFPLTVTSAQKNPTAFYLCASRLWASPTDTQYFGPGTRLTVL.

The chain couples TRBV28 to TRBJ2-4; 9 nucleotides match TRBD2. After removal of 6 bases from V and 10 bases from J, the junction contained 4 bases not matched to a gene. The CDR3 sequence is 12 residues long. Germline CDR1 and CDR2: MDHEN and SYDVKM. CDR3 DNA: TGTGCCAGCAGAACAAGCGGGAGGATTCAGTACTTC. Translation gives CASRTSGRIQYF.

This clonotype has more than one count but fewer than ten. The chain uses TRBV12-3 or TRBV12-4 and TRBJ2-3, with D maybe TRBD2 (5 bases). This CDR3 has 12 amino acids. V dropped 4 bases and J dropped 10 bases, with 12 bases sitting between them. As DNA, the CDR3 is TGTGCCAGCAGTTCAAGGGTGCGGGCGCAGTATTTT. Translated: CASSSRVRAQYF.

The chain carries TRBV28 and TRBJ1-2; D gene uncertain. The CDR3 is 16 amino acids. V dropped 2 bases and J dropped 2 bases, with 15 bases sitting between them. The V gene's germline CDR1 is MDHEN and CDR2 SYDVKM. CDR3 DNA: TGTGCCAGCAGTTTACCCGCATCCAAAAGCAACTATGGCTACACCTTC. Translated: CASSLPASKSNYGYTF.

In DNA form, the CDR3 reads TGTGCCAGTAGGCCCCTCCAGGGAGGGTCCTTCGTCCTGACTTTC. Its translation is CASRPLQGGSFVLTF. The J gene is TRBJ2-6, the V gene TRBV19; 7 positions match TRBD2. Germline CDR1 LNHDA, CDR2 SQIVND (reference sequence). V trimming: 6 bases; J trimming: 12 bases; junction bases outside the gene matches: 14. This CDR3 has 15 amino acids.

This clonotype has at least ten counts. The chain has TRBV5-1 and TRBJ1-1, with D tentatively TRBD1 (5 bases). Germline V lookup: CDR1 SGHRS, CDR2 YFSETQ. This CDR3 spans 15 amino acids. V lost 2 bases and J lost 10, with 21 bases in between. For the CDR3, the DNA is TGCGCCAGCAGCTTCGATATAGGCATTACAGGTCGAGCTTTCTTT. Translated, it gives CASSFDIGITGRAFF.

The CDR3 spells CASSSPTGLWHF. The DNA for the CDR3 is TGTGCCAGCAGCTCCCCGACCGGGCTTTGGCATTTT. The V gene is TRBV6-2 or TRBV6-3, the J gene TRBJ1-5; D uncertain. The CDR3 spans 12 residues. V lost 6 bases and J lost 15, with 18 bases in between. CDR1 and CDR2 (germline): MNHEY, SVGEGT.

V is TRBV7-8 and J is TRBJ2-7, with D perhaps matching TRBD2 (6 bases). The ends were cut back, 7 bases at V and 4 bases at J, with 17 bases in the middle. Germline-derived CDR1 and CDR2 are SGHVS and FQNEAQ. The CDR3 runs 14 residues. The CDR3, as DNA: TGTGCCAGCAATCCCTCGGGAGAAGGGTACGAGCAGTACTTC. Its translation is CASNPSGEGYEQYF.

This chain joins TRBV9 and TRBJ2-1; tentatively, D is TRBD2 (5 bases). V gave up 0 bases and J gave up 0 bases, with 10 bases separating them. The V gene's germline CDR1 is SGDLS and CDR2 YYNGEE. The CDR3 consists of 16 residues. The CDR3 spells CASSVAPSPSYNEQFF. CDR3 nucleotide sequence: TGTGCCAGCAGCGTAGCTCCTAGCCCCTCCTACAATGAGCAGTTCTTC. Variable domain in full (rest from reference TRBV9 and TRBJ2-1): DSGVTQTPKHLITATGQRVTLRCSPRSGDLSVYWYQQSLDQGLQFLIQYYNGEERAKGNILERFSAQQFPDLHSELNLSSLELGDSALYFCASSVAPSPSYNEQFFGPGTRLTVL.

This clonotype has just a few counts. This rearrangement joins TRBV6-1 to TRBJ1-6; D is possibly TRBD1 (6 bases). V shed 4 bases and J shed 5 bases, with 12 bases lying between them. This CDR3 is built from 15 residues. Germline values: CDR1 MNHNS, CDR2 SASEGT. This chain's CDR3 is CASSGVGGDNSPLHF. The CDR3 DNA reads TGTGCCAGCAGTGGGGTTGGGGGCGATAATTCACCCCTCCACTTT.

V and J are TRBV7-2 and TRBJ2-2, with 14 bases matching TRBD2. This CDR3 is 16 amino acids long. Germline CDR1 and CDR2: SGHTA and FQGNSA. V was pared by 3 bases and J by 6 bases, with 3 bases of the junction left unmatched. CDR3 coding DNA: TGTGCCAGCAGCTTGGGACTAGCGGGAGATCCCGGGGAGCTGTTTTTT. Its translation: CASSLGLAGDPGELFF.